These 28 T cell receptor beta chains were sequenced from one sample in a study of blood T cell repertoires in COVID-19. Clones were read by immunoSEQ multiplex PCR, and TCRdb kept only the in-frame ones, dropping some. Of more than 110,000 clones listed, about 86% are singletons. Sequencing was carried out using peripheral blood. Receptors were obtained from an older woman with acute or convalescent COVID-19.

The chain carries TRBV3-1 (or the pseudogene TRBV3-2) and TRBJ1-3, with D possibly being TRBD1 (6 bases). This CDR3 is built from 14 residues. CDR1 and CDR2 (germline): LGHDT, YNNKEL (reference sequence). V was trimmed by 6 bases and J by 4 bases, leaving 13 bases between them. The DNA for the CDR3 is TGTGCCAGCAGTGTCAGGGGCCACGGAAACACCATATATTTT. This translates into CASSVRGHGNTIYF.

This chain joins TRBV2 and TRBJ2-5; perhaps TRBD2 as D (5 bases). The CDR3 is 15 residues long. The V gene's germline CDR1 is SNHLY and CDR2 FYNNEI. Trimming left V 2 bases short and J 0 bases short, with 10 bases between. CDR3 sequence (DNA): TGTGCCAGCAGTGAAATTGGCGGGTACCAAGAGACCCAGTACTTC. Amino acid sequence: CASSEIGGYQETQYF.

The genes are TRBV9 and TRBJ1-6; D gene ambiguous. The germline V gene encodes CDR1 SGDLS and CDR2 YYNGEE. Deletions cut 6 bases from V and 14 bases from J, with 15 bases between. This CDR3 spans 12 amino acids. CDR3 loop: CASTSEGSTLHF. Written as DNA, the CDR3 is TGTGCCAGCACCAGCGAGGGAAGCACCCTCCACTTT.

The CDR3: CASSPGLARSYEQYF. CDR3 sequence (DNA): TGTGCCAGCAGCCCCGGACTAGCGAGGTCCTACGAGCAGTACTTC. V is TRBV11-3 and J is TRBJ2-7; 9 nucleotides align to TRBD2. Germline V gives CDR1 SGHNT, CDR2 YENEEA. This CDR3 is built from 15 residues. Trimming cost V 5 bases and J 1 base; bases outside gene matches: 6.

The CDR3 sequence is CASRSMGQGYNEQFF. CDR3 nucleotide sequence: TGCGCCAGCAGGTCTATGGGACAGGGCTACAATGAGCAGTTCTTC. The chain joins TRBV5-1 to TRBJ2-1; 9 bases map to TRBD1. Germline lookup yields CDR1 SGHRS and CDR2 YFSETQ. With V trimmed by 5 bases and J by 3 bases, 6 bases remained unmatched. This CDR3 region has 15 residues.

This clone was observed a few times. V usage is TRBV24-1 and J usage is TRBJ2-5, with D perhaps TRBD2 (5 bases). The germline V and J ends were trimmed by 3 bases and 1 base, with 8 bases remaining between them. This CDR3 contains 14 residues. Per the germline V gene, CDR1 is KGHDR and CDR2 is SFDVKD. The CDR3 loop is CATSDPDSQETQYF. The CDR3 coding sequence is TGTGCCACCAGTGATCCGGACTCCCAAGAGACCCAGTACTTC.

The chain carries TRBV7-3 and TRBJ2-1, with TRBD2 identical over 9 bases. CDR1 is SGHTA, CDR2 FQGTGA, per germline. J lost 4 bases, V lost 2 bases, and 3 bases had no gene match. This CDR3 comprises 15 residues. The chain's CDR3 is CASSLVAGGYNEQFF. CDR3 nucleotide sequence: TGTGCCAGCAGCTTAGTTGCGGGAGGGTACAATGAGCAGTTCTTC.

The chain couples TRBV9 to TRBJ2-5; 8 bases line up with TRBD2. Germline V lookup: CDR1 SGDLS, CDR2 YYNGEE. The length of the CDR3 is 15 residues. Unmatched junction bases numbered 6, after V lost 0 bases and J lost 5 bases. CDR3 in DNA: TGTGCCAGCAGCGTAGATACGGGAGGGCTGGAGACCCAGTACTTC. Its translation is CASSVDTGGLETQYF.

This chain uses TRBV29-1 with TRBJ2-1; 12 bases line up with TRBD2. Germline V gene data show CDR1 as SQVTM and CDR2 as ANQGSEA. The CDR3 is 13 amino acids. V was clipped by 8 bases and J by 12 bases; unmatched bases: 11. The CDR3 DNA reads TGCAGCCCTACCCCTAGCGGGAGGGGGGGGCAGTTCTTC. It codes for CSPTPSGRGGQFF.

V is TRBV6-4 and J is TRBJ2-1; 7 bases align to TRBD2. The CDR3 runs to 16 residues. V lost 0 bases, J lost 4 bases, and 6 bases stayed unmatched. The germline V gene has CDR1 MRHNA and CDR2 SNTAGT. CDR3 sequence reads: CASSDSMEGGYNEQFF. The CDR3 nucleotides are TGTGCCAGCAGTGACTCGATGGAGGGAGGGTACAATGAGCAGTTCTTC.

The chain's CDR3 is CASSQGLVEMSYEQYF. The DNA for the CDR3 is TGTGCCAGCAGCCAAGGTCTAGTCGAGATGAGCTACGAGCAGTACTTC. V usage is TRBV4-2 and J usage is TRBJ2-7; no clear D. The germline V gene has CDR1 LGHNA and CDR2 YNFKEQ. This CDR3 has 16 amino acids. V was shortened by 1 base and J by 3 bases, with 16 bases between the two germline ends.

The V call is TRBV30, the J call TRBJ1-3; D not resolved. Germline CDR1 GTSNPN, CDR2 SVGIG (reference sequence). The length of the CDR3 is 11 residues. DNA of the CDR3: TGTGGAGGAGGTTATGGAAACACCATATATTTT. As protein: CGGGYGNTIYF.

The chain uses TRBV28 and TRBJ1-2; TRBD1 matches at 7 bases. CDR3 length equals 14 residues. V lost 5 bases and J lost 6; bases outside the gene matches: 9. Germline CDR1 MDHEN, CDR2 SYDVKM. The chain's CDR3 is CASSPGQGGNGYTF. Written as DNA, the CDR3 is TGTGCCAGCAGTCCCGGACAAGGGGGCAATGGCTACACCTTC.

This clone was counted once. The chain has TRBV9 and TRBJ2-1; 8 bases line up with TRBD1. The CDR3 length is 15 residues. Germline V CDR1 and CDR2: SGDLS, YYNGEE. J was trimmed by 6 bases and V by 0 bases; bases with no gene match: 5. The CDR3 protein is CASSVATRGLNEQFF. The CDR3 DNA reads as TGTGCCAGCAGCGTAGCTACCAGGGGGCTCAATGAGCAGTTCTTC.

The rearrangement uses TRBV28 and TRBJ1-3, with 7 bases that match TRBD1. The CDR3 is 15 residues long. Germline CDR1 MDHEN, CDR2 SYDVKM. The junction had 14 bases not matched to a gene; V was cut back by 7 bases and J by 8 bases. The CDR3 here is CASTTSRQGLDTIYF. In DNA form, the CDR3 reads TGTGCCAGCACCACCAGCAGACAGGGTTTAGACACCATATATTTT.

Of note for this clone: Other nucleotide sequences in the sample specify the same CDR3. The CDR3 nucleotides are TGCGCCAGCAGCCAACCGACTAGCGGGAGGGTTCGGTCGAGCGAGCAGTACTTC. This translates into CASSQPTSGRVRSSEQYF. The rearrangement links TRBV4-1 to TRBJ2-7; 14 nucleotides match TRBD2. CDR1 and CDR2 from the germline V gene are MGHRA and YSYEKL. The CDR3 is 18 residues long. J was trimmed by 6 bases and V by 2 bases; bases with no gene match: 12.

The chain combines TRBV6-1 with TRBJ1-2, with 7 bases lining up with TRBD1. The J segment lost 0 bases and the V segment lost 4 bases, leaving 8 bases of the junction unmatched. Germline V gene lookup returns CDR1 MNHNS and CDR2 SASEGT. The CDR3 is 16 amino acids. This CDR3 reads CASSGRGFGPNYGYTF. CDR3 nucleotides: TGTGCCAGCAGTGGCAGGGGGTTCGGGCCTAACTATGGCTACACCTTC.

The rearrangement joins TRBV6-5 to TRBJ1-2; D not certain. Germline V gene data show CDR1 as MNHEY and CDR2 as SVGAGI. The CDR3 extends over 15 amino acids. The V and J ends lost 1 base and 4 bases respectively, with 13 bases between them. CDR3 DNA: TGTGCCAGCAGTTACTGGCAGAATCACCGCTATGGCTACACCTTC. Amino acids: CASSYWQNHRYGYTF.

CDR3 nucleotide sequence: TGTGCCAGCAGCTCCGGGGGATCTGTGCGAAAACTGTTTTTT. Its protein product is CASSSGGSVRKLFF. The genes are TRBV7-2 and TRBJ1-4, with D perhaps TRBD1 (5 bases). Germline V gene data show CDR1 as SGHTA and CDR2 as FQGNSA. With 4 bases removed from V and 10 bases from J, the gap between germline ends came to 16 bases. The CDR3 is made up of 14 amino acids.

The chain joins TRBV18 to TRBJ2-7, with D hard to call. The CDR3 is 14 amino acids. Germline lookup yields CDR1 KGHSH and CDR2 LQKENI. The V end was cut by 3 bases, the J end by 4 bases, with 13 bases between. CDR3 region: CASSPYREVYEQYF. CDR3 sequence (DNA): TGTGCCAGCTCACCCTACCGCGAGGTGTACGAGCAGTACTTC. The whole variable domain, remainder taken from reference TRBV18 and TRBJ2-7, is NAGVMQNPRHLVRRRGQEARLRCSPMKGHSHVYWYRQLPEEGLKFMVYLQKENIIDESGMPKERFSAEFPKEGPSILRIQQVVRGDSAAYFCASSPYREVYEQYFGPGTRLTVT.

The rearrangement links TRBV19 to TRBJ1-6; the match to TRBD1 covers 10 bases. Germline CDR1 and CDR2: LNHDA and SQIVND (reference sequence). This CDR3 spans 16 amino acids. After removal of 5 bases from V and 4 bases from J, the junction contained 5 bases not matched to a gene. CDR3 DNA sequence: TGTGCCAGTAGTTCGGACAGGGGGATTTATAATTCACCCCTCCACTTT. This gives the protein CASSSDRGIYNSPLHF.

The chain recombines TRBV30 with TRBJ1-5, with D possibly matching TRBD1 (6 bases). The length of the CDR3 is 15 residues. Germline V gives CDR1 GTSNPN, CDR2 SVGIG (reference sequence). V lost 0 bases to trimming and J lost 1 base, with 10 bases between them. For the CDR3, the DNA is TGTGCCTGGAGTGTAGGGGGACACAGCAATCAGCCCCAGCATTTT. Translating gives CAWSVGGHSNQPQHF.

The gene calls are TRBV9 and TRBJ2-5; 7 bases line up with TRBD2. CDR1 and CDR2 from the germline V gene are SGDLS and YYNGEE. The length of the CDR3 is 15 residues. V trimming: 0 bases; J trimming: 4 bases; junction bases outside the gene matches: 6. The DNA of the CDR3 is TGTGCCAGCAGCGTAGGAGGGAGGGTGGGAGAGACCCAGTACTTC. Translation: CASSVGGRVGETQYF.

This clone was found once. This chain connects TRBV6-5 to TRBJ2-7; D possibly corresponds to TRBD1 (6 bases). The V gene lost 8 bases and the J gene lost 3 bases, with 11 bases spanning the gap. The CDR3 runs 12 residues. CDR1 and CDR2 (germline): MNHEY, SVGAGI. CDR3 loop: CASGGDRYEQYF. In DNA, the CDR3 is TGTGCCAGCGGGGGCGACCGCTACGAGCAGTACTTC.

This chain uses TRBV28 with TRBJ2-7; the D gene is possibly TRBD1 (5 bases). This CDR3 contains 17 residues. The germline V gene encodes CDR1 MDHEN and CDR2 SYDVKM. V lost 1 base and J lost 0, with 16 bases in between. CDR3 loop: CASSLYSLLTASYEQYF. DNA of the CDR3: TGTGCCAGCAGTTTATACTCCCTCTTGACAGCCTCCTACGAGCAGTACTTC. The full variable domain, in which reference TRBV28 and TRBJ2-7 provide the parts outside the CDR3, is DVKVTQSSRYLVKRTGEKVFLECVQDMDHENMFWYRQDPGLGLRLIYFSYDVKMKEKGDIPEGYSVSREKKERFSLILESASTNQTSMYLCASSLYSLLTASYEQYFGPGTRLTVT.

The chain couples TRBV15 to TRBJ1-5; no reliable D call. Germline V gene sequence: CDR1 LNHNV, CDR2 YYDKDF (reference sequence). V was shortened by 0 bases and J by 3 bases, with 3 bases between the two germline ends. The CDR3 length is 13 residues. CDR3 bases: TGTGCCACCAGCAGAGACTTCAATCAGCCCCAGCATTTT. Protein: CATSRDFNQPQHF.

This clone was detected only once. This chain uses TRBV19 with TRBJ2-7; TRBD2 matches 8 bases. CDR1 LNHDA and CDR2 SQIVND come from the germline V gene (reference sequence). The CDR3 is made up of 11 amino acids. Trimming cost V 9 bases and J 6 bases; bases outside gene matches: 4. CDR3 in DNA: TGTGCCAGCCGGGGGGGAAGCGAGCAGTACTTC. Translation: CASRGGSEQYF.

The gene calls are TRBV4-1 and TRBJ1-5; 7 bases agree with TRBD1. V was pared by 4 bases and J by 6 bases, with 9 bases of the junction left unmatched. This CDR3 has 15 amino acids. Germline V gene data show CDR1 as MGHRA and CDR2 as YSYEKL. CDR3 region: CASSRLTGVGQPQHF. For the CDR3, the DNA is TGCGCCAGCAGCCGCCTAACAGGGGTTGGTCAGCCCCAGCATTTT.